The rows below give T cell receptor beta chains drawn from one sample of a study of vaccination and CD4 T cells after COVID-19. MiXCR, run by TCRdb on the PCR reads, gives a single entry per CDR3 protein. There are some 16,000 distinct CDR3 sequences in the sample; 54% occur only once, and more than 30% lies in the top ten. Their recognized antigens are unknown. The sequencing used cultured CD4+ T cells from blood, collected after SARS-CoV-2 vaccination. The source of these receptors is a human donor with COVID-19. Both conserved end residues are part of each CDR3. D genes are given only for firm matches. Clone sizes are given selectively: once, few, many, or a class where the clone is expanded.

>TRBV20-1|-|TRBJ1-2|16|-
CSADLRAGGTRFGYTF
TGCAGTGCGGACCTCAGGGCCGGGGGGACTCGATTTGGCTACACCTTC
>TRBV27|-|TRBJ1-5|16|-
CASSLPQGKEDQPQHF
TGTGCCAGCAGTTTACCCCAGGGGAAGGAGGATCAGCCCCAGCATTTT
>TRBV28|-|TRBJ2-6|14|-
CASSFVSGANVLTF
TGTGCCAGCAGCTTCGTTTCTGGGGCCAACGTCCTGACTTTC
>TRBV7-9|TRBD2|TRBJ2-5|15|-
CASSSVLAGAETQYF
TGTGCCAGCAGCTCGGTCCTAGCGGGGGCGGAGACCCAGTACTTC
>TRBV6-1|-|TRBJ1-2|15|few
CASTDSSRGNYGYTF
TGTGCCAGCACCGACAGCTCTCGGGGAAACTATGGCTACACCTTC
>TRBV29-1|TRBD1|TRBJ1-1|16|-
CSVDRGTGRVNTEAFF
TGCAGCGTTGACCGGGGGACAGGGCGGGTGAACACTGAAGCTTTCTTT
>TRBV12-3/TRBV12-4|TRBD1|TRBJ2-5|14|-
CASSRTGNGETQYF
TGTGCCAGCAGTCGGACAGGGAACGGAGAGACCCAGTACTTC
>TRBV11-3|-|TRBJ1-1|13|-
CASSFSTVDVPFF
TGTGCCAGCAGCTTTAGTACAGTTGATGTTCCTTTCTTT
>TRBV5-4|TRBD1|TRBJ1-2|14|-
CASNQGANNYGYTF
TGTGCCAGCAACCAGGGGGCGAATAACTATGGCTACACCTTC
>TRBV20-1|-|TRBJ2-7|13|-
CSASNPGTYEQYF
TGCAGTGCTAGTAATCCGGGAACCTACGAGCAGTACTTC
>TRBV29-1|TRBD1|TRBJ2-5|14|-
CSVGVGTGKETQYF
TGCAGCGTTGGGGTGGGGACAGGGAAAGAGACCCAGTACTTC
>TRBV5-1|-|TRBJ1-1|12|-
CASSSQGFEAFF
TGCGCCAGCAGCTCACAGGGTTTTGAAGCTTTCTTT
>TRBV5-4|-|TRBJ2-5|11|few
CASSLAETQYF
TGTGCCAGCAGCTTGGCAGAGACCCAGTACTTC
>TRBV20-1|TRBD1|TRBJ1-1|14|few
CSAALQGSGTEAFF
TGCAGTGCCGCCTTACAGGGGTCGGGCACTGAAGCTTTCTTT
>TRBV20-1|TRBD2|TRBJ2-7|14|-
CSAGRSGTRVEQYF
TGCAGTGCGGGCCGATCCGGGACTAGAGTCGAGCAGTACTTC
>TRBV5-6|-|TRBJ2-3|17|-
CASSLLGGAPSTDTQYF
TGTGCCAGCAGCCTCCTCGGCGGGGCGCCTAGCACAGATACGCAGTATTTT
>TRBV6-5|-|TRBJ2-7|15|few
CASSYSDTGAYEQYF
TGTGCCAGCAGTTACTCCGACACCGGGGCCTACGAGCAGTACTTC
>TRBV20-1|TRBD1|TRBJ1-5|13|few
CSARSTGREPQHF
TGCAGTGCTAGGTCGACAGGGCGGGAGCCCCAGCATTTT
>TRBV6-1|TRBD2|TRBJ2-5|18|-
CASNPGLAGGPLGETQYF
TGTGCCAGCAACCCGGGACTAGCGGGGGGGCCTTTAGGGGAGACCCAGTACTTC
>TRBV27|-|TRBJ1-5|14|-
CASSGVPGDQPQHF
TGTGCCAGCAGCGGAGTTCCAGGGGATCAGCCCCAGCATTTT
>TRBV27|TRBD2|TRBJ2-5|13|-
CASSPGGKETQYF
TGTGCCAGCAGTCCCGGGGGGAAAGAGACCCAGTACTTC
>TRBV19|TRBD1|TRBJ1-5|16|few
CASSTNRGLGNQPQHF
TGTGCCAGTAGTACAAACAGGGGGCTGGGCAATCAGCCCCAGCATTTT
>TRBV11-2|-|TRBJ1-3|16|-
CASSVGGGDSGNTIYF
TGTGCCAGCAGCGTCGGTGGCGGCGACTCTGGAAACACCATATATTTT
>TRBV7-8|-|TRBJ1-2|15|-
CASSLEFSGDYGYTF
TGTGCCAGCAGCTTAGAGTTTTCCGGGGACTATGGCTACACCTTC
>TRBV12-3/TRBV12-4|-|TRBJ2-5|11|-
CASSSQETQYF
TGTGCCAGCTCTTCTCAAGAGACCCAGTACTTC
>TRBV9|TRBD1|TRBJ1-2|14|-
CASSVLGQGTSYTF
TGTGCCAGCAGCGTACTGGGACAGGGAACGAGCTACACCTTC
>TRBV20-1|-|TRBJ2-5|12|-
CSATKQGETQYF
TGCAGTGCTACGAAGCAGGGGGAGACCCAGTACTTC